This passage covers 20 T cell receptor beta chains from one sample sequenced in a study of T cell responses to AZD1222 COVID-19 vaccine. Produced via immunoSEQ multiplex PCR; TCRdb's table is partial and in-frame only. The data contain around 120,000 clones, 70% to 90% of them seen just once; the ten biggest clones take up approximately 18%. Sample: peripheral blood, taken 28 days after the second AZD1222 dose. The receptors originated from an adult who received the AZD1222 COVID-19 vaccine.

On this clone itself: Germline and junction disagree at one end, which may indicate a read error. The V and J genes are TRBV6-4 and TRBJ2-3, with TRBD2 identical over 12 bases. CDR3 length: 16 amino acids. Germline assignment: CDR1 MRHNA and CDR2 SNTAGT. The CDR3 sequence is CASSTMTSGSIDTQYF. The CDR3 nucleotides read TGTGCCAGCAGTACTATGACTAGCGGGAGCATAGATACGCAGTATTTT.

This chain connects TRBV5-5 to TRBJ1-4; tentative D call: TRBD1 (6 bases). This CDR3 spans 15 amino acids. CDR1 and CDR2 from the germline V gene are SGHKS and YYEKEE (reference sequence). The germline V and J ends were trimmed by 1 base and 5 bases, with 12 bases remaining between them. The DNA for the CDR3 is TGTGCCAGCAGCTTGCCGGGACATTTAAATGAAAAACTGTTTTTT. It codes for CASSLPGHLNEKLFF.

The chain joins TRBV5-1 to TRBJ1-6, with TRBD1 identical over 7 bases. Germline V gene data show CDR1 as SGHRS and CDR2 as YFSETQ. This CDR3 has 13 amino acids. V shed 5 bases and J 5 bases; nucleotides not matched to a gene: 1. The CDR3 sequence is CASRGTDNSPLHF. In nucleotides, the CDR3 is TGCGCCAGCAGGGGGACAGATAATTCACCCCTCCACTTT.

The gene calls are TRBV15 and TRBJ1-2; a possible D gene is TRBD1 (5 bases). The ends were cut back, 0 bases at V and 4 bases at J, with 15 bases in the middle. The CDR3 contains 16 residues. The germline V gene has CDR1 LNHNV and CDR2 YYDKDF (reference sequence). The CDR3 DNA sequence: TGTGCCACCAGCAGAGAGGCGATGGGGGGTGCCTATGGCTACACCTTC. Its translation is CATSREAMGGAYGYTF. Combining the CDR3 with reference TRBV15 and TRBJ1-2 gives the whole variable domain DAMVIQNPRYQVTQFGKPVTLSCSQTLNHNVMYWYQQKSSQAPKLLFHYYDKDFNNEADTPDNFQSRRPNTSFCFLDIRSPGLGDTAMYLCATSREAMGGAYGYTFGSGTRLTVV.

V is TRBV12-3 or TRBV12-4 and J is TRBJ2-1; D call uncertain. This CDR3 spans 13 amino acids. V was clipped by 1 base and J by 9 bases, with 10 bases between them. The CDR3 is CASSLGYGTEQFF. The DNA of the CDR3 is TGTGCCAGCAGTTTAGGTTACGGAACTGAGCAGTTCTTC.

The V and J genes are TRBV4-1 and TRBJ2-3, with D maybe TRBD2 (6 bases). V was cut by 1 base and J by 2 bases, with 10 bases left in between. Germline CDR1 and CDR2: MGHRA and YSYEKL. This CDR3 has 15 amino acids. CDR3 protein: CASSQGPGLTDTQYF. CDR3 bases: TGCGCCAGCAGCCAAGGGCCGGGACTCACAGATACGCAGTATTTT.

V is TRBV7-3 and J is TRBJ1-1; D perhaps matches TRBD1 (5 bases). The germline V and J ends were trimmed by 3 bases and 7 bases, with 9 bases remaining between them. The CDR3 sequence is 12 residues long. CDR1 and CDR2 from the germline V gene are SGHTA and FQGTGA. The CDR3 DNA sequence: TGTGCCAGCAGCTTGGGGCAGGGTGAAGCTTTCTTT. Translation gives CASSLGQGEAFF.

The chain recombines TRBV9 with TRBJ1-2, with a tentative D call TRBD1 (5 bases). The ends were cut back, 4 bases at V and 7 bases at J, with 11 bases in the middle. The CDR3 contains 12 residues. The germline V gene encodes CDR1 SGDLS and CDR2 YYNGEE. The CDR3 nucleotides read TGTGCCAGCAGCACCACAGGAGGTGGCTACACCTTC. Its translation is CASSTTGGGYTF.

This chain links TRBV12-5 with TRBJ1-1; 8 nucleotides line up with TRBD1. CDR3 size: 16 residues. Germline V gives CDR1 LGHNT, CDR2 FRNRAP. Losses at the gene ends were 1 base for V and 7 bases for J; bases not matched to a gene: 11. The CDR3 nucleotides are TGTGCTAGTGGTTTGGCCAGGACAGGGACTAAACTTGAAGCTTTCTTT. As protein: CASGLARTGTKLEAFF.

The J gene is TRBJ2-7, the V gene TRBV4-2, with TRBD2 identical over 14 bases. The germline V gene has CDR1 LGHNA and CDR2 YNFKEQ. The CDR3 is 14 amino acids. J lost 5 bases, V lost 5 bases, and 2 bases had no gene match. The CDR3 nucleotides read TGTGCCAGCAGCTCGGGACTAGCGGGGGACGAGCAGTACTTC. It codes for CASSSGLAGDEQYF.

The chain joins TRBV5-1 to TRBJ2-1; 13 bases align to TRBD2. Germline-derived CDR1 and CDR2 are SGHRS and YFSETQ. J lost 7 bases, V lost 0 bases, and 7 bases had no gene match. This CDR3 has 17 amino acids. The CDR3 protein is CASSLGGGLAGANEQFF. The DNA of the CDR3 is TGCGCCAGCAGCTTGGGAGGAGGACTAGCGGGAGCGAATGAGCAGTTCTTC.

The chain employs TRBV27 and TRBJ1-3; maybe TRBD1 (6 bases). The germline CDR1 and CDR2 sequences are MNHEY and SMNVEV (reference sequence). V shed 1 base and J shed 4 bases, with 8 bases lying between them. The CDR3 contains 14 residues. DNA for the CDR3: TGTGCCAGCAGTTTATGGGGGCCCGGAAACACCATATATTTT. This encodes CASSLWGPGNTIYF.

The V gene is TRBV4-3, the J gene TRBJ2-1; 10 bases fit TRBD2. CDR1 and CDR2 from the germline V gene are LGHNA and YSLEER. Trimming removed 1 base from V and 10 bases from J; junction bases left unmatched: 7. The CDR3 runs 15 residues. The CDR3 reads CASSQVGLAGVEQFF. Here the CDR3 DNA reads TGCGCCAGCAGCCAAGTGGGTCTAGCGGGGGTGGAGCAGTTCTTC.

This sequence joins TRBV7-6 and TRBJ2-3; D is ambiguous. The CDR3 covers 18 residues. Germline CDR1 is SGHVS and CDR2 is FNYEAQ. The germline V and J ends were trimmed by 4 bases and 0 bases, with 20 bases remaining between them. The CDR3 protein is CASSSFKGSQTSTDTQYF. CDR3 nucleotide sequence: TGTGCCAGCAGCTCCTTTAAAGGTTCGCAGACTAGCACAGATACGCAGTATTTT.

Turning to this clone: The same CDR3 also results from other DNA sequences found in this sample. DNA of the CDR3: TGCGCCAGCAGCCAAGGAAGGGGGTTCGGAAACACCATATATTTT. Translating it yields CASSQGRGFGNTIYF. The chain is built from TRBV4-1 and TRBJ1-3; D perhaps matches TRBD1 (6 bases). The CDR3 runs 15 residues. CDR1 is MGHRA and CDR2 is YSYEKL in the germline V gene. With 1 base removed from V and 4 bases from J, the gap between germline ends came to 11 bases.

The CDR3 spells CASSLASGRRVNEQFF. The CDR3 DNA reads TGTGCCAGCAGCTTAGCTAGCGGGAGACGGGTCAATGAGCAGTTCTTC. The rearrangement links TRBV7-2 to TRBJ2-1; 9 bases are shared with TRBD2. V lost 0 bases, J lost 6 bases, and 6 bases stayed unmatched. There are 16 residues in the CDR3. The germline gives CDR1 SGHTA, CDR2 FQGNSA. Based on the CDR3 plus reference TRBV7-2 and TRBJ2-1, the full variable domain is GAGVSQSPSNKVTEKGKDVELRCDPISGHTALYWYRQSLGQGLEFLIYFQGNSAPDKSGLPSDRFSAERTGGSVSTLTIQRTQQEDSAVYLCASSLASGRRVNEQFFGPGTRLTVL.

This chain joins TRBV5-1 and TRBJ2-3; TRBD1 matches at 11 bases. Germline CDR1 and CDR2: SGHRS and YFSETQ. V gave up 3 bases and J gave up 0 bases; unmatched junction bases: 3. The CDR3 is made up of 16 amino acids. The CDR3 bases are TGCGCCAGCAGCTCTGGGACAGGGGGGAGCACAGATACGCAGTATTTT. This translates into CASSSGTGGSTDTQYF.

V gene TRBV11-2 combines with J gene TRBJ1-2, with 7 bases identical to TRBD1. The germline gives CDR1 SGHAT, CDR2 FQNNGV. The CDR3 is made up of 13 amino acids. With V trimmed by 6 bases and J by 8 bases, 9 bases remained unmatched. CDR3 sequence (DNA): TGTGCCAGCAGTCAGACGTTACAGGGGGGCTACACCTTC. The encoded protein is CASSQTLQGGYTF.

The J gene is TRBJ2-7, the V gene TRBV7-2; 10 nucleotides align to TRBD2. Germline CDR1 reads SGHTA; CDR2 reads FQGNSA. The CDR3 runs 15 residues. Losses at the gene ends were 5 bases for V and 3 bases for J; bases not matched to a gene: 7. CDR3 in amino acids: CASSLAAGGGYEQYF. The CDR3 nucleotides read TGTGCCAGCAGCCTGGCAGCGGGGGGGGGCTACGAGCAGTACTTC.

The chain carries TRBV11-2 and TRBJ1-2; D gene unclear. Germline CDR1 reads SGHAT; CDR2 reads FQNNGV. The CDR3 covers 12 residues. Deletions cut 4 bases from V and 7 bases from J, with 10 bases between. The CDR3 reads CASSSLRFGYTF. In nucleotides, the CDR3 is TGTGCCAGCAGCTCATTACGATTTGGCTACACCTTC.